These 17 T cell receptor beta chains originate from one sample sequenced in a study of cytomegalovirus exposure and HLA in healthy donors. The PCR used 60 Vbeta and 13 Jbeta primers. The data were produced by immunoSEQ multiplex PCR, yet TCRdb's version contains in-frame clones alone and is incomplete. The table shows over 150,000 clones, with over 75% occurring only once. The sequenced sample consisted of PBMCs. The receptor source for this set is a man aged 35 to 55 in good health and CMV-seronegative.

This clone has just a few counts. The chain links TRBV6-6 to TRBJ1-6; 7 bases fit TRBD1. CDR1 and CDR2 (germline): MNHNY, SVGAGI (reference sequence). There are 14 residues in the CDR3. With V trimmed by 6 bases and J by 8 bases, 7 bases remained unmatched. For the CDR3, the DNA is TGTGCCAGCAGCCGACAGGGAACGTATTCACCCCTCCACTTT. It codes for CASSRQGTYSPLHF.

This rearrangement joins TRBV19 to TRBJ1-2; 7 bases line up with TRBD1. J lost 0 bases, V lost 4 bases, and 5 bases had no gene match. CDR3 length: 15 residues. Germline values: CDR1 LNHDA, CDR2 SQIVND (reference sequence). This chain's CDR3 is CASSNDGTANYGYTF. The CDR3 DNA reads TGTGCCAGTAGTAATGACGGGACAGCTAACTATGGCTACACCTTC.

This chain joins TRBV6-1 and TRBJ1-3, with D maybe TRBD1 (5 bases). Trimming stripped 6 bases from V and 1 base from J, with 13 bases between. This CDR3 is built from 15 residues. Looked up from germline, CDR1 is MNHNS and CDR2 is SASEGT. The CDR3 DNA reads TGTGCCAGCAGGACAAACTCAGGGTCTGGAAACACCATATATTTT. Translated, it gives CASRTNSGSGNTIYF.

The chain uses TRBV5-1 and TRBJ2-7; 7 nucleotides agree with TRBD1. Looked up from germline, CDR1 is SGHRS and CDR2 is YFSETQ. The CDR3 is 15 residues long. The trim removed 4 bases at V and 3 bases at J, leaving 10 bases unmatched. CDR3 protein: CASSPTPPGGYEQYF. For the CDR3, the DNA is TGCGCCAGCAGCCCGACCCCGCCAGGGGGCTACGAGCAGTACTTC.

This clone has more than one count but fewer than ten. This specimen includes other DNA sequences encoding the same CDR3. V and J are TRBV6-5 and TRBJ2-2; 9 bases match TRBD1. The V and J ends lost 6 bases and 8 bases, in that order; junction bases with no gene match: 7. Per the germline V gene, CDR1 is MNHEY and CDR2 is SVGAGI. The CDR3 consists of 14 residues. CDR3 loop: CASRTTGGAGELFF. In nucleotides, the CDR3 is TGTGCCAGCAGAACTACAGGGGGCGCGGGGGAGCTGTTTTTT.

V and J are TRBV6-5 and TRBJ2-7; TRBD1 might be the D (5 bases). This CDR3 has 15 amino acids. The V and J ends lost 0 bases and 2 bases respectively, with 11 bases between them. Germline V gene data show CDR1 as MNHEY and CDR2 as SVGAGI. CDR3 DNA sequence: TGTGCCAGCAGTTACTCGATTCAGGGTCCCTACGAGCAGTACTTC. Translation: CASSYSIQGPYEQYF.

This clone has only a few counts. The chain combines TRBV7-9 with TRBJ1-5, with D possibly being TRBD1 (5 bases). The CDR3 is 14 residues long. The germline V and J ends were trimmed by 3 bases and 7 bases, with 13 bases remaining between them. Germline-derived CDR1 and CDR2 are SEHNR and FQNEAQ (reference sequence). The CDR3 nucleotides are TGTGCCAGCAGCTTTGGGGGGGTTGGGCAGCCCCAGCATTTT. Encoded protein: CASSFGGVGQPQHF.

This chain connects TRBV6-5 to TRBJ1-5, with D unresolved. Germline CDR1 and CDR2: MNHEY and SVGAGI. V was cut by 6 bases and J by 1 base, with 10 bases left in between. This CDR3 has 14 amino acids. DNA of the CDR3: TGTGCCAGCAGCCTAGGCGGAAGCAATCAGCCCCAGCATTTT. Translating gives CASSLGGSNQPQHF.

The chain recombines TRBV27 with TRBJ2-2; TRBD1 is a possible D gene (6 bases). The V end was cut by 6 bases, the J end by 5 bases, with 13 bases between. The CDR3 is 14 residues long. Germline assignment: CDR1 MNHEY and CDR2 SMNVEV (reference sequence). CDR3 DNA sequence: TGTGCCAGCAGGAGGGACATCCCAACCGGGGAGCTGTTTTTT. It is translated as CASRRDIPTGELFF.

This clone was seen only a few times. The rearrangement joins TRBV19 to TRBJ1-3; no clear D. V was pared by 9 bases and J by 0 bases, with 15 bases between. The CDR3 runs to 15 residues. Germline CDR1 LNHDA, CDR2 SQIVND (reference sequence). The CDR3 DNA sequence: TGTGCCAGCAATCTAGACCGAAGCTCTGGAAACACCATATATTTT. Its protein is CASNLDRSSGNTIYF.

Only a few counts were recorded for this clone. This rearrangement joins TRBV10-3 to TRBJ2-5; a possible D gene is TRBD2 (6 bases). The V and J ends lost 3 bases and 4 bases respectively, with 18 bases between them. The CDR3 has 16 residues. CDR1 and CDR2 (germline): ENHRY, SYGVKD. The chain's CDR3 is CAISDTRAGPRETQYF. Here the CDR3 DNA reads TGTGCCATCAGTGACACTCGTGCGGGGCCCAGAGAGACCCAGTACTTC.

The chain links TRBV6-5 to TRBJ1-4; D possibly corresponds to TRBD1 (5 bases). Looked up from germline, CDR1 is MNHEY and CDR2 is SVGAGI. The germline V and J ends were trimmed by 2 bases and 7 bases, with 14 bases remaining between them. The CDR3 is 15 residues long. CDR3 DNA: TGTGCCAGCAGTTACCCGGGGGGAGGGAGTGAAAAACTGTTTTTT. Translation gives CASSYPGGGSEKLFF.

The V gene is TRBV4-3, the J gene TRBJ2-3, with TRBD1 as a possible D gene (5 bases). The ends were cut back, 1 base at V and 4 bases at J, with 12 bases in the middle. Germline V gene lookup returns CDR1 LGHNA and CDR2 YSLEER. The CDR3 length is 15 residues. DNA of the CDR3: TGCGCCAGCAGCCAAGTAGCAGGGATACCAGATACGCAGTATTTT. Translated: CASSQVAGIPDTQYF.

The V gene is TRBV5-6, the J gene TRBJ2-2; D is perhaps TRBD1 (7 bases). This CDR3 contains 15 residues. CDR1 and CDR2 from the germline V gene are SGHDT and YYEEEE. V shed 0 bases and J shed 8 bases, with 14 bases lying between them. CDR3 in amino acids: CASSLAGGGPGELFF. For the CDR3, the DNA is TGTGCCAGCAGCTTGGCCGGAGGGGGCCCTGGGGAGCTGTTTTTT.

V is TRBV4-1 and J is TRBJ2-2, with D unresolved. The CDR3 is 14 amino acids. Between the trimmed V and J ends, which lost 0 bases and 5 bases, there was a span of 7 bases. CDR1 MGHRA and CDR2 YSYEKL come from the germline V gene. CDR3 region: CASSQEGWTGELFF. The CDR3 nucleotides read TGCGCCAGCAGCCAAGAGGGCTGGACCGGGGAGCTGTTTTTT.

The chain joins TRBV19 to TRBJ2-3; 9 positions agree with TRBD1. The CDR3 contains 16 residues. V gave up 8 bases and J gave up 0 bases; unmatched junction bases: 9. Germline values: CDR1 LNHDA, CDR2 SQIVND (reference sequence). CDR3 region: CASAKLGQGSTDTQYF. CDR3 DNA: TGTGCCAGTGCTAAACTGGGACAGGGAAGCACAGATACGCAGTATTTT. Using reference TRBV19 and TRBJ2-3 for the parts outside the CDR3, the full variable domain is DGGITQSPKYLFRKEGQNVTLSCEQNLNHDAMYWYRQDPGQGLRLIYYSQIVNDFQKGDIAEGYSVSREKKESFPLTVTSAQKNPTAFYLCASAKLGQGSTDTQYFGPGTRLTVL.

The chain carries TRBV15 and TRBJ1-1; TRBD1 matches at 7 bases. V dropped 3 bases and J dropped 8; count of bases not matched to a gene: 9. Germline loops: CDR1 LNHNV, CDR2 YYDKDF (reference sequence). CDR3 length: 14 residues. CDR3 protein: CATSRSGQRLEAFF. CDR3 DNA: TGTGCCACCAGCAGGTCGGGACAGCGCCTAGAAGCTTTCTTT.